What follows is one T cell receptor beta chain and its context. Its specificity is unknown. This CDR3 contains 15 residues. Deletions cut 9 bases from V and 0 bases from J, with 16 bases between. The V gene's germline CDR1 is SNHLY and CDR2 FYNNEI. This specimen belongs to a study of cytomegalovirus exposure and HLA in healthy donors. PCR employed 60 Vbeta and 13 Jbeta primers. Data came from immunoSEQ multiplex PCR; TCRdb stores just in-frame clones and leaves some out. The sample lists under 200,000 clones; 65% to 85% were seen once. Study results and limitations: The availability of immune exposure information extended only to CMV serostatus. According to the study, 160 or so TCR beta chains were cytomegalovirus-associated. Analyzed later, association rates of TCRs varied across HLA loci, with DRB1 most and HLA-C fewest. High sensitivity and specificity were reportedly achieved when the classifier diagnosed cytomegalovirus status.

The material sequenced was PBMCs. The chain uses TRBV2 and TRBJ2-3; D is perhaps TRBD1 (5 bases). The origin of this receptor is a man aged 60 to 75 in good health and CMV-seronegative. The CDR3 DNA is TGTGCCAGAAGACTTACAGGAACTAGCACAGATACGCAGTATTTT. Protein sequence: CARRLTGTSTDTQYF. Drawing the rest from reference TRBV2 and TRBJ2-3, the complete variable domain is EPEVTQTPSHQVTQMGQEVILRCVPISNHLYFYWYRQILGQKVEFLVSFYNNEISEKSEIFDDQFSVERPDGSNFTLKIRSTKLEDSAMYFCARRLTGTSTDTQYFGPGTRLTVL.